The 27 T cell receptor beta chains presented below share a single source sample, sequenced in a study of PD-L1 blockade in urothelial cancer. Sequenced by immunoSEQ multiplex PCR; TCRdb stores in-frame clones only, minus some. The profile shows around 100,000 clones, about 91% of them singletons. The time point is: peripheral blood 6 weeks after treatment start. The sample in question was PBMCs, obtained around atezolizumab (anti-PD-L1) treatment. The source is a man in his sixties with urothelial cancer.

This chain uses TRBV7-2 with TRBJ2-7, with TRBD2 as a possible D gene (5 bases). The CDR3 has 12 residues. Germline V lookup: CDR1 SGHTA, CDR2 FQGNSA. V lost 4 bases and J 7 bases, leaving 11 bases between the germline ends. CDR3 region: CASSSGLWEQYF. The CDR3 bases are TGTGCCAGCAGCTCCGGACTTTGGGAGCAGTACTTC.

This sequence joins TRBV7-2 and TRBJ2-7; 11 positions match TRBD1. Germline V lookup: CDR1 SGHTA, CDR2 FQGNSA. CDR3 size: 13 residues. V lost 4 bases and J lost 6; bases outside the gene matches: 2. CDR3 sequence: CASSWTGGGEQYF. The CDR3 nucleotides read TGTGCCAGCAGCTGGACAGGGGGCGGCGAGCAGTACTTC.

This rearrangement joins TRBV19 to TRBJ2-3, with TRBD2 identical over 11 bases. In germline, CDR1 is LNHDA, CDR2 SQIVND (reference sequence). V trimming: 4 bases; J trimming: 2 bases; junction bases outside the gene matches: 5. The CDR3 length is 16 residues. The CDR3 is CASSTLAGGDTDTQYF. CDR3 nucleotides: TGTGCCAGTAGTACATTAGCGGGAGGGGACACAGATACGCAGTATTTT.

V usage is TRBV7-6 and J usage is TRBJ2-2; D might be TRBD1 (6 bases). CDR3 size: 13 residues. Germline V gene sequence: CDR1 SGHVS, CDR2 FNYEAQ. The V end was cut by 5 bases, the J end by 6 bases, with 10 bases between. DNA for the CDR3: TGTGCCAGCAGCATCAGACAGGCCGGGGAGCTGTTTTTT. This translates into CASSIRQAGELFF.

The chain couples TRBV5-4 to TRBJ1-2; D is possibly TRBD1 (6 bases). V lost 0 bases and J lost 2, with 8 bases in between. CDR3 size: 14 residues. Germline values: CDR1 SGHNT, CDR2 YYREEE (reference sequence). The DNA of the CDR3 is TGTGCCAGCAGCTTGGAGAGGGGGAACTATGGCTACACCTTC. It encodes CASSLERGNYGYTF. Combining the CDR3 with reference TRBV5-4 and TRBJ1-2 gives the whole variable domain ETGVTQSPTHLIKTRGQQVTLRCSSQSGHNTVSWYQQALGQGPQFIFQYYREEENGRGNFPPRFSGLQFPNYSSELNVNALELDDSALYLCASSLERGNYGYTFGSGTRLTVV.

The CDR3 bases are TGTGCCAGCAGCCCTCCCCAGGGGGCGGGAAGCAATCAGCCCCAGCATTTT. Its protein product is CASSPPQGAGSNQPQHF. This chain joins TRBV28 and TRBJ1-5; the match to TRBD1 covers 8 bases. Looked up from germline, CDR1 is MDHEN and CDR2 is SYDVKM. CDR3 length: 17 amino acids. The ends lost 6 bases at V and 1 base at J; junction bases unmatched: 11.

This clone was counted once. The chain employs TRBV7-2 and TRBJ2-1, with D tentatively TRBD1 (5 bases). Germline CDR1 is SGHTA and CDR2 is FQGNSA. Trimming pared 3 bases from V and 9 bases from J, leaving 6 bases between. The CDR3 runs 11 residues. CDR3 sequence (DNA): TGTGCCAGCAGCTTGCAGGGTGAGCAGTTCTTC. Translation: CASSLQGEQFF.

The V gene is TRBV7-2, the J gene TRBJ2-5, with TRBD1 identical over 8 bases. The CDR3 consists of 13 residues. The germline V gene encodes CDR1 SGHTA and CDR2 FQGNSA. The ends lost 5 bases at V and 3 bases at J; junction bases unmatched: 2. The CDR3 reads CASSVGQEETQYF. The CDR3 DNA reads TGTGCCAGCAGCGTGGGACAGGAAGAGACCCAGTACTTC. Supplemented by reference TRBV7-2 and TRBJ2-5, the full variable domain reads GAGVSQSPSNKVTEKGKDVELRCDPISGHTALYWYRQSLGQGLEFLIYFQGNSAPDKSGLPSDRFSAERTGGSVSTLTIQRTQQEDSAVYLCASSVGQEETQYFGPGTRLLVL.

This chain connects TRBV7-8 to TRBJ2-7, with TRBD1 matching over 9 bases. The CDR3 loop spans 15 amino acids. In germline, CDR1 is SGHVS, CDR2 FQNEAQ. V lost 5 bases, J lost 4 bases, and 9 bases stayed unmatched. The CDR3 DNA is TGTGCCAGCAGCGAGGACAGGGGCAGCCATTACGAGCAGTACTTC. This codes for CASSEDRGSHYEQYF.

The V gene is TRBV19, the J gene TRBJ2-5; 14 positions agree with TRBD2. The CDR3 extends over 16 amino acids. Germline assignment: CDR1 LNHDA and CDR2 SQIVND (reference sequence). V shed 5 bases, J shed 4 bases, and the junction held 6 bases outside the gene matches. CDR3 sequence reads: CASSLTSGGVGETQYF. The CDR3 DNA follows: TGTGCCAGTAGTCTGACTAGCGGGGGGGTCGGAGAGACCCAGTACTTC.

The V call is TRBV10-1, the J call TRBJ2-5, with TRBD2 matching 8 bases. V shed 7 bases, J shed 3 bases, and the junction held 10 bases outside the gene matches. Germline assignment: CDR1 WNHNN and CDR2 SYGVQD (reference sequence). The CDR3 has 15 amino acids. Here the CDR3 DNA reads TGCGCCAGCAACCAAGGACTAGCCTTAAAAGAGACCCAGTACTTC. This translates into CASNQGLALKETQYF.

The rearrangement joins TRBV28 to TRBJ1-5, with 8 positions matching TRBD1. CDR1 is MDHEN and CDR2 is SYDVKM in the germline V gene. V lost 5 bases, J lost 5 bases, and 5 bases stayed unmatched. This CDR3 has 14 amino acids. The CDR3 DNA reads as TGTGCCAGCAGTCCCGCGACAGGGGATCAGCCCCAGCATTTT. It encodes CASSPATGDQPQHF.

The J gene is TRBJ2-3, the V gene TRBV5-4, with 8 nucleotides matching TRBD2. This CDR3 has 15 amino acids. Trimming removed 0 bases from V and 3 bases from J; junction bases left unmatched: 3. Germline values: CDR1 SGHNT, CDR2 YYREEE (reference sequence). The chain's CDR3 is CASSLVGGVTDTQYF. The DNA of the CDR3 is TGTGCCAGCAGCTTGGTCGGGGGGGTAACAGATACGCAGTATTTT.

V is TRBV7-6 and J is TRBJ2-5, with TRBD1 as a possible D gene (5 bases). Looked up from germline, CDR1 is SGHVS and CDR2 is FNYEAQ. There are 15 residues in the CDR3. Trimming removed 5 bases from V and 5 bases from J, with 18 bases in between. CDR3 residues: CASSVGHFEGETQYF. CDR3 in DNA: TGTGCCAGCAGCGTGGGGCATTTTGAAGGGGAGACCCAGTACTTC.

This chain uses TRBV29-1 with TRBJ2-1, with a weak D call TRBD2 (7 bases). Germline CDR1 SQVTM, CDR2 ANQGSEA. V lost 4 bases to trimming and J lost 8 bases, with 9 bases between them. The CDR3 consists of 11 residues. CDR3 sequence reads: CSVGEGDEQFF. CDR3 DNA: TGCAGCGTTGGGGAGGGGGATGAGCAGTTCTTC.

The chain has TRBV5-1 and TRBJ1-2, with D tentatively TRBD1 (5 bases). CDR1 and CDR2 (germline): SGHRS, YFSETQ. Trimming took off 1 base at V and 8 bases at J, with 21 bases between the two ends. The CDR3 runs to 16 residues. CDR3 loop: CASSLTAAPGMEGYTF. Here the CDR3 DNA reads TGCGCCAGCAGCTTGACCGCCGCACCAGGGATGGAGGGCTACACCTTC.

The CDR3 loop is CASSAEGANTEAFF. In DNA form, the CDR3 reads TGTGCCAGCAGTGCGGAGGGGGCGAACACTGAAGCTTTCTTT. J is TRBJ1-1 and V is TRBV2; TRBD1 agrees at 7 bases. CDR3 length: 14 residues. Germline assignment: CDR1 SNHLY and CDR2 FYNNEI. Germline trimming cut 4 bases from V and 1 base from J; bases unmatched to any gene: 3.

The chain joins TRBV2 to TRBJ2-3; D possibly corresponds to TRBD1 (6 bases). The CDR3 length is 14 residues. Germline loops: CDR1 SNHLY, CDR2 FYNNEI. V lost 3 bases, J lost 2 bases, and 9 bases lay in between. The CDR3 protein is CASSEGANTDTQYF. The CDR3 nucleotides are TGTGCCAGCAGTGAGGGGGCTAACACAGATACGCAGTATTTT.

The chain recombines TRBV5-1 with TRBJ2-2, with TRBD2 matching over 10 bases. Germline V CDR1 and CDR2: SGHRS, YFSETQ. The CDR3 consists of 16 residues. J was trimmed by 1 base and V by 4 bases; bases with no gene match: 4. In DNA form, the CDR3 reads TGCGCCAGCAGCGGTACTAGCGGGGTGAACACCGGGGAGCTGTTTTTT. Protein: CASSGTSGVNTGELFF.

This sequence joins TRBV11-3 and TRBJ2-5; tentative D call: TRBD1 (6 bases). With 1 base removed from V and 4 bases from J, the gap between germline ends came to 7 bases. The germline V gene encodes CDR1 SGHNT and CDR2 YENEEA. The CDR3 has 13 amino acids. The chain's CDR3 is CASSLGGRETQYF. CDR3 in DNA: TGTGCCAGCAGCTTAGGGGGGCGAGAGACCCAGTACTTC.

This sequence joins TRBV10-2 and TRBJ1-1; D gene uncertain. The germline V gene has CDR1 WSHSY and CDR2 SAAADI. CDR3 length: 14 residues. V gave up 6 bases and J gave up 6 bases, with 17 bases separating them. CDR3 sequence reads: CASSTDIKISEAFF. DNA for the CDR3: TGCGCCAGCAGCACCGACATAAAGATCTCTGAAGCTTTCTTT.

J is TRBJ1-1 and V is TRBV5-5, with a possible D match to TRBD1 (5 bases). Germline V lookup: CDR1 SGHKS, CDR2 YYEKEE (reference sequence). V was pared by 2 bases and J by 1 base, with 15 bases between. There are 16 residues in the CDR3. The CDR3 here is CASSFRPWGRNTEAFF. For the CDR3, the DNA is TGTGCCAGCAGCTTTAGGCCGTGGGGCCGGAACACTGAAGCTTTCTTT.

CDR3 in DNA: TGCGCCAGCAGCCCTGAGCGGGGAGCCTACGAGCAGTACTTC. Protein sequence: CASSPERGAYEQYF. The V and J genes are TRBV5-1 and TRBJ2-7, with 7 nucleotides matching TRBD2. Looked up from germline, CDR1 is SGHRS and CDR2 is YFSETQ. This CDR3 region has 14 residues. V dropped 4 bases and J dropped 2; count of bases not matched to a gene: 6.

The genes are TRBV4-3 and TRBJ2-3; 7 positions match TRBD1. Germline trimming cut 3 bases from V and 1 base from J; bases unmatched to any gene: 4. The CDR3 runs to 15 residues. The germline V gene encodes CDR1 LGHNA and CDR2 YSLEER. The CDR3: CASSQVGTGTDTQYF. The CDR3 region has the DNA TGCGCCAGCAGCCAGGTGGGGACAGGCACAGATACGCAGTATTTT.

This chain uses TRBV9 with TRBJ2-7, with 10 nucleotides matching TRBD1. V was pared by 4 bases and J by 5 bases, with 12 bases of the junction left unmatched. This CDR3 spans 16 amino acids. Germline V lookup: CDR1 SGDLS, CDR2 YYNGEE. The CDR3 region has the DNA TGTGCCAGCAGCCCGAGAGGGACAGGGGAGCCCCACGAGCAGTACTTC. Protein: CASSPRGTGEPHEQYF. The variable domain in full, completed from reference TRBV9 and TRBJ2-7, reads DSGVTQTPKHLITATGQRVTLRCSPRSGDLSVYWYQQSLDQGLQFLIQYYNGEERAKGNILERFSAQQFPDLHSELNLSSLELGDSALYFCASSPRGTGEPHEQYFGPGTRLTVT.

This clone was recorded a few times. In DNA form, the CDR3 reads TGTGCCAGCAGCCCTCGGACAGGGGAACAGCCCCAGCATTTT. Protein sequence: CASSPRTGEQPQHF. V and J are TRBV7-2 and TRBJ1-5; 9 bases fit TRBD1. The germline V gene has CDR1 SGHTA and CDR2 FQGNSA. CDR3 length equals 14 residues. The junction had 6 bases not matched to a gene; V was cut back by 5 bases and J by 7 bases.

This clone appeared a few times. The chain combines TRBV5-1 with TRBJ2-1; 9 nucleotides agree with TRBD2. The CDR3 totals 15 residues. Germline V gives CDR1 SGHRS, CDR2 YFSETQ. The V and J ends lost 0 bases and 8 bases, in that order; junction bases with no gene match: 6. CDR3 DNA sequence: TGCGCCAGCAGCTTGGTGGTTAGCGGGAGCGATGAGCAGTTCTTC. Translation gives CASSLVVSGSDEQFF.